Following are 30 T cell receptor beta chains from one sample sequenced in a study of blood T cell repertoires in COVID-19. Profiled with immunoSEQ multiplex PCR; TCRdb holds only in-frame clones, not every one. The repertoire holds some 78,000 clones, roughly 87% seen once, with under 5% in the top ten. The sample comprised peripheral blood. Source of these receptors: a woman older than 75 with active or convalescent COVID-19.

In its sample, this clone was seen once. The chain recombines TRBV6-6 with TRBJ2-7, with D possibly matching TRBD1 (6 bases). The CDR3 consists of 14 residues. The V end lost 7 bases, the J end lost 6 bases, and 19 bases lay between the germline ends. Germline V lookup: CDR1 MNHNY, CDR2 SVGAGI (reference sequence). CDR3 nucleotide sequence: TGTGCCAGCACTCTACTCCGAACAGGGAGCGAGCAGTACTTC. It is translated as CASTLLRTGSEQYF.

CDR3 in amino acids: CASSPPWAGAGQFF. CDR3 DNA: TGCGCCAGCAGCCCGCCCTGGGCGGGGGCCGGGCAGTTCTTC. The chain has TRBV5-1 and TRBJ2-1; TRBD2 is a possible D gene (7 bases). The CDR3 consists of 14 residues. V lost 4 bases, J lost 12 bases, and 20 bases lay in between. Germline V lookup: CDR1 SGHRS, CDR2 YFSETQ.

CDR3 region: CASSLRGQGRRSEKLFF. The CDR3 DNA follows: TGTGCCAGCAGTTTACGAGGACAGGGACGGAGGAGTGAAAAACTGTTTTTT. The chain employs TRBV28 and TRBJ1-4; 8 bases agree with TRBD1. CDR1 and CDR2 from the germline V gene are MDHEN and SYDVKM. After removal of 2 bases from V and 7 bases from J, the junction contained 12 bases not matched to a gene. The CDR3 contains 17 residues.

V and J are TRBV30 and TRBJ2-7; TRBD2 agrees at 7 bases. Germline loops: CDR1 GTSNPN, CDR2 SVGIG (reference sequence). V was clipped by 0 bases and J by 5 bases; unmatched bases: 10. This CDR3 region has 15 residues. The CDR3 coding sequence is TGTGCCTGGAGTGTAACGGGCGGGAGTCAAAACGAGCAGTACTTC. Its translation is CAWSVTGGSQNEQYF.

The CDR3 nucleotides read TGTGCCTGGAGTCCAACGGACACTGAAGCTTTCTTT. Its protein is CAWSPTDTEAFF. The chain carries TRBV30 and TRBJ1-1, with D unclear. V was cut by 2 bases and J by 3 bases, with 7 bases left in between. Germline CDR1 is GTSNPN and CDR2 is SVGIG (reference sequence). The CDR3 contains 12 residues.

This clone occurred a few times. The gene calls are TRBV7-8 and TRBJ1-6; D remains unclear. Germline CDR1 and CDR2: SGHVS and FQNEAQ. V lost 5 bases to trimming and J lost 10 bases, with 12 bases between them. The CDR3 has 13 amino acids. For the CDR3, the DNA is TGTGCCAGCAGCCTAGTCCCAGGCTCACCCCTCCACTTT. It translates to CASSLVPGSPLHF.

V gene TRBV6-5 combines with J gene TRBJ1-5; 7 bases match TRBD1. The length of the CDR3 is 14 residues. J gave up 7 bases and V 8 bases, and 11 bases lay outside the gene matches. Germline-derived CDR1 and CDR2 are MNHEY and SVGAGI. The CDR3 DNA reads TGTGCCAGCCGAGGACAGGTAGGCAGGCAGCCCCAGCATTTT. Its translation is CASRGQVGRQPQHF.

J is TRBJ2-3 and V is TRBV6-6; 9 bases align to TRBD2. V trimming: 7 bases; J trimming: 1 base; junction bases outside the gene matches: 6. The CDR3 spans 15 residues. Germline V CDR1 and CDR2: MNHNY, SVGAGI (reference sequence). In DNA, the CDR3 is TGTGCCAGCAACGTAGCGGGAGTGGGCACAGATACGCAGTATTTT. It is translated as CASNVAGVGTDTQYF.

The V and J genes are TRBV6-1 and TRBJ2-5; D is undetermined. The germline gives CDR1 MNHNS, CDR2 SASEGT. The CDR3 consists of 13 residues. V shed 2 bases and J shed 0 bases, with 4 bases lying between them. The CDR3 is CASSESDQETQYF. The CDR3 region has the DNA TGTGCCAGCAGTGAATCAGACCAAGAGACCCAGTACTTC.

V is TRBV12-3 or TRBV12-4 and J is TRBJ2-1, with D tentatively TRBD2 (6 bases). The V end was cut by 7 bases, the J end by 5 bases, with 12 bases between. This CDR3 has 13 residues. The CDR3 here is CASIRTTHNEQFF. The DNA of the CDR3 is TGTGCCAGCATTCGGACTACCCACAATGAGCAGTTCTTC.

The chain carries TRBV10-1 and TRBJ2-1; 8 positions match TRBD2. Germline CDR1 WNHNN, CDR2 SYGVQD (reference sequence). Unmatched junction bases numbered 11, after V lost 3 bases and J lost 7 bases. This CDR3 comprises 16 residues. CDR3 in DNA: TGCGCCAGCAGTGAAAAGCGGGAGAAGGGGATAAATGAGCAGTTCTTC. It specifies CASSEKREKGINEQFF.

The J gene is TRBJ2-7, the V gene TRBV7-9; 10 bases fit TRBD1. CDR3 length equals 17 residues. J lost 5 bases, V lost 5 bases, and 15 bases had no gene match. Germline assignment: CDR1 SEHNR and CDR2 FQNEAQ (reference sequence). The CDR3 DNA reads TGTGCCAGCAGCGGAGGGGGTGGGGGACAGGGGTACCACGAGCAGTACTTC. Amino acids: CASSGGGGGQGYHEQYF.

The V gene is TRBV7-2, the J gene TRBJ1-2, with 8 bases that match TRBD1. Germline CDR1 is SGHTA and CDR2 is FQGNSA. V lost 1 base to trimming and J lost 8 bases; unmatched junction nucleotides: 9. This CDR3 has 15 residues. The CDR3 DNA reads TGTGCCAGCAGCTTAGAGGGAACAGGGGGAAGCGGCTACACCTTC. This sequence encodes CASSLEGTGGSGYTF.

The chain has TRBV9 and TRBJ1-2; no definite D call. Per germline, CDR1 SGDLS and CDR2 YYNGEE. With 0 bases removed from V and 4 bases from J, the gap between germline ends came to 10 bases. The CDR3 covers 14 residues. In DNA, the CDR3 is TGTGCCAGCAGCGTAGAAGCAGGAACCTATGGCTACACCTTC. Translated, it gives CASSVEAGTYGYTF.

The genes are TRBV19 and TRBJ1-2, with D uncertain. Between the trimmed V and J ends, which lost 7 bases and 4 bases, there was a span of 13 bases. In germline, CDR1 is LNHDA, CDR2 SQIVND (reference sequence). The CDR3 has 13 residues. The DNA of the CDR3 is TGTGCCAGTACCCGGAGGCCCAGCTATGGCTACACCTTC. Protein sequence: CASTRRPSYGYTF.

The chain links TRBV6-5 to TRBJ1-2, with D possibly matching TRBD1 (6 bases). The germline V gene has CDR1 MNHEY and CDR2 SVGAGI. This CDR3 has 13 residues. V lost 5 bases, J lost 2 bases, and 9 bases lay in between. Here the CDR3 reads CASSPQGNYGYTF. The CDR3 DNA follows: TGTGCCAGCAGTCCTCAGGGGAACTATGGCTACACCTTC.

V usage is TRBV27 and J usage is TRBJ1-2; possible D gene TRBD1, 5 bases. V gave up 3 bases and J gave up 4 bases, with 9 bases separating them. The CDR3 covers 13 residues. CDR1 is MNHEY, CDR2 SMNVEV, per germline (reference sequence). CDR3: CASSFAGGYGYTF. The CDR3 DNA is TGTGCCAGCAGTTTCGCCGGGGGCTATGGCTACACCTTC.

V usage is TRBV5-1 and J usage is TRBJ2-5, with D perhaps TRBD2 (6 bases). There are 15 residues in the CDR3. Germline V gene data show CDR1 as SGHRS and CDR2 as YFSETQ. Trimming removed 0 bases at V and 3 bases at J, with 12 bases between. The CDR3 spells CASSLVVPSEETQYF. In DNA, the CDR3 is TGCGCCAGCAGCTTGGTAGTCCCTAGCGAAGAGACCCAGTACTTC.

V gene TRBV18 combines with J gene TRBJ2-5; the match to TRBD1 covers 9 bases. The germline V gene encodes CDR1 KGHSH and CDR2 LQKENI. The CDR3 spans 15 residues. V was pared by 3 bases and J by 2 bases, with 4 bases of the junction left unmatched. The CDR3 reads CASSPRTGAQETQYF. CDR3 sequence (DNA): TGTGCCAGCTCACCCCGGACAGGGGCGCAAGAGACCCAGTACTTC.

The gene calls are TRBV10-1 and TRBJ2-7, with 8 bases that match TRBD2. The CDR3 is 11 amino acids. Germline CDR1 reads WNHNN; CDR2 reads SYGVQD (reference sequence). After removal of 4 bases from V and 7 bases from J, the junction contained 0 bases not matched to a gene. The CDR3 region has the DNA TGCGCCAGCAGTGCGGGAGGGGAGCAGTACTTC. Its protein product is CASSAGGEQYF.

The chain links TRBV7-8 to TRBJ2-1, with 7 positions matching TRBD2. Losses at the gene ends were 0 bases for V and 4 bases for J; bases not matched to a gene: 0. The germline gives CDR1 SGHVS, CDR2 FQNEAQ. The CDR3 runs to 14 residues. The CDR3 DNA reads as TGTGCCAGCAGCTTAGCGGGGGGGTACAATGAGCAGTTCTTC. It translates to CASSLAGGYNEQFF.

The chain combines TRBV18 with TRBJ2-1; TRBD1 is a possible D gene (5 bases). Deletions cut 5 bases from V and 9 bases from J, with 8 bases between. Germline V gene lookup returns CDR1 KGHSH and CDR2 LQKENI. The CDR3 totals 11 residues. This CDR3 reads CASSAGIEQFF. CDR3 in DNA: TGTGCCAGCTCAGCAGGGATTGAGCAGTTCTTC.

This clone was seen a few times. This chain connects TRBV5-4 to TRBJ2-1, with 7 bases aligning to TRBD2. From germline, CDR1 is SGHNT and CDR2 YYREEE (reference sequence). The CDR3 consists of 13 residues. Trimming cost V 1 base and J 10 bases; bases outside gene matches: 5. The CDR3 DNA reads TGTGCCAGCAGCTTGAGACTAGCTATGGAGCAGTTCTTC. Its protein is CASSLRLAMEQFF.

The rearrangement joins TRBV4-3 to TRBJ1-2, with D possibly TRBD1 on 6 matching bases. The CDR3 extends over 15 amino acids. The germline V gene has CDR1 LGHNA and CDR2 YSLEER. V was cut by 0 bases and J by 3 bases, with 11 bases left in between. The chain's CDR3 is CASSQELRGDYGYTF. Written as DNA, the CDR3 is TGCGCCAGCAGCCAAGAGCTCAGGGGTGACTATGGCTACACCTTC.

V is TRBV18 and J is TRBJ2-2; a possible D gene is TRBD2 (7 bases). V gave up 3 bases and J gave up 6 bases, with 20 bases separating them. The CDR3 runs 17 residues. CDR1 is KGHSH, CDR2 LQKENI, per germline. In DNA form, the CDR3 reads TGTGCCAGCTCACCCATCGGCGGGGGCGTTGTCTCCGGGGAGCTGTTTTTT. It is translated as CASSPIGGGVVSGELFF. Using reference TRBV18 and TRBJ2-2 for the parts outside the CDR3, the full variable domain is NAGVMQNPRHLVRRRGQEARLRCSPMKGHSHVYWYRQLPEEGLKFMVYLQKENIIDESGMPKERFSAEFPKEGPSILRIQQVVRGDSAAYFCASSPIGGGVVSGELFFGEGSRLTVL.

The chain carries TRBV7-8 and TRBJ2-2; no clear D gene. Per the germline V gene, CDR1 is SGHVS and CDR2 is FQNEAQ. Trimming stripped 1 base from V and 7 bases from J, with 4 bases between. This CDR3 region has 12 residues. CDR3 DNA: TGTGCCAGCAGCTTAGGAGACGGGGAGCTGTTTTTT. Translating gives CASSLGDGELFF.

V usage is TRBV18 and J usage is TRBJ2-7, with 11 bases matching TRBD1. Germline V gene sequence: CDR1 KGHSH, CDR2 LQKENI. This CDR3 comprises 15 residues. The trim removed 3 bases at V and 3 bases at J, leaving 4 bases unmatched. CDR3 sequence: CASSPVGQGGYEQYF. CDR3 DNA: TGTGCCAGCTCACCGGTGGGACAGGGGGGCTACGAGCAGTACTTC.

The V gene is TRBV24-1, the J gene TRBJ2-7; maybe TRBD1 (6 bases). The CDR3 totals 16 residues. Looked up from germline, CDR1 is KGHDR and CDR2 is SFDVKD. Trimming pared 2 bases from V and 3 bases from J, leaving 16 bases between. In DNA, the CDR3 is TGTGCCACCAGTGATTCGGACAGTAGGTTTATCTACGAGCAGTACTTC. Protein sequence: CATSDSDSRFIYEQYF.

V gene TRBV23-1 combines with J gene TRBJ1-2; TRBD1 is a possible D gene (6 bases). TRBV23-1 is known as an ORF, though its function is uncertain. The CDR3 is 14 residues long. V lost 2 bases, J lost 8 bases, and 15 bases lay in between. This CDR3 is CASSQGRGGRGYTF. CDR3 nucleotides: TGCGCCAGCAGTCAAGGAAGGGGGGGAAGAGGCTACACCTTC.

This chain connects TRBV19 to TRBJ1-3, with TRBD1 matching over 12 bases. With 3 bases clipped from V and 2 bases from J, the junction kept 8 bases outside the gene matches. CDR1 is LNHDA and CDR2 is SQIVND in the germline V gene (reference sequence). This CDR3 is 18 amino acids long. The chain's CDR3 is CASSMGQGARNPGNTIYF. In DNA form, the CDR3 reads TGTGCCAGTAGTATGGGACAGGGGGCTCGGAACCCTGGAAACACCATATATTTT.